A selection of T cell receptor beta chains follows, all from one sample in a study of blood T cell repertoires in COVID-19. The data were produced by immunoSEQ multiplex PCR, yet TCRdb's version contains in-frame clones alone and is incomplete. The table records 250,000 to 300,000 clones, around four fifths of them present only once. The sequenced sample was peripheral blood. The receptors stem from a man aged 60 to 69 who had recovered from COVID-19. Each CDR3 is given with its conserved first and last residue. The D gene is left open where the match is weak. The size field is filled for only some rows; it gives once, few, many or a size class.

v_gene	abundance	j_gene	d_gene	CDR3aa	CDR3nt
TRBV19	NA	TRBJ1-1	NA	CASSIDSTGFLAEAFF	TGTGCCAGTAGTATAGATTCAACAGGGTTTTTGGCTGAAGCTTTCTTT
TRBV13	NA	TRBJ2-1	TRBD2	CASGVGRGSDNEQFF	TGTGCCAGCGGGGTTGGTCGCGGGAGTGACAATGAGCAGTTCTTC
TRBV18	NA	TRBJ2-3	TRBD2	CASSPTSGGFGDTQYF	TGTGCCAGCTCACCGACTAGCGGGGGGTTTGGAGATACGCAGTATTTT
TRBV6-5	NA	TRBJ1-1	NA	CASSSRGGYGTEAFF	TGTGCCAGCAGTTCCCGCGGCGGCTACGGCACTGAAGCTTTCTTT
TRBV15	NA	TRBJ1-2	NA	CATSRPYPTNGYTF	TGTGCCACCAGCAGGCCCTACCCAACTAACGGCTACACCTTC
TRBV19	NA	TRBJ1-3	TRBD1	CASRATGGSGNTIYF	TGTGCCAGTAGGGCCACAGGGGGCTCTGGAAACACCATATATTTT
TRBV28	NA	TRBJ1-1	NA	CASIPDPPEGTEAFF	TGTGCCAGCATCCCAGATCCACCCGAGGGCACTGAAGCTTTCTTT
TRBV2	NA	TRBJ1-4	NA	CASRPQGTNEKLFF	TGTGCCAGCAGACCACAGGGAACTAATGAAAAACTGTTTTTT
TRBV6-5	NA	TRBJ2-7	NA	CASREEIPREQYF	TGTGCCAGCAGGGAGGAAATACCTAGGGAGCAGTACTTC
TRBV7-4	NA	TRBJ1-5	TRBD1	CASSPGQGAHQPQHF	TGTGCCAGCAGCCCCGGACAGGGGGCGCATCAGCCCCAGCATTTT
TRBV7-2	few	TRBJ1-3	NA	CASSLSRGSSGNTIYF	TGTGCCAGCAGCTTAAGCAGGGGAAGCTCTGGAAACACCATATATTTT
TRBV6-1	once	TRBJ1-6	NA	CASSDKPGSYNSPLHF	TGTGCCAGCAGTGACAAGCCCGGCTCCTATAATTCACCCCTCCACTTT
TRBV19	NA	TRBJ1-2	NA	CASSGDVTGYYGYTF	TGTGCCAGTAGTGGCGACGTTACAGGGTACTATGGCTACACCTTC
TRBV18	NA	TRBJ2-2	TRBD1	CASSSRGQGANTGELFF	TGTGCCAGCTCATCACGCGGACAGGGGGCGAACACCGGGGAGCTGTTTTTT
TRBV28	NA	TRBJ1-1	NA	CASSLYGLMNTEAFF	TGTGCCAGCAGTTTATACGGACTCATGAACACTGAAGCTTTCTTT
TRBV7-9	NA	TRBJ2-7	NA	CASTEGVQQYF	TGTGCCAGCACCGAAGGCGTCCAGCAGTACTTC
TRBV30	NA	TRBJ2-3	TRBD2	CAWSPGLAGGGADTQYF	TGTGCCTGGAGCCCCGGACTAGCGGGGGGTGGAGCAGATACGCAGTATTTT
TRBV20-1	NA	TRBJ2-1	NA	CSASWAAGRTTSWFHEQFF	TGCAGTGCTAGTTGGGCAGCGGGCAGGACAACTTCTTGGTTTCATGAGCAGTTCTTC
TRBV2	few	TRBJ1-1	NA	CASSEAWTANTEAFF	TGTGCCAGCAGTGAAGCATGGACAGCGAACACTGAAGCTTTCTTT
TRBV3-1/TRBV3-2	once	TRBJ2-1	NA	CASSQGGRGSVFF	TGTGCCAGCAGCCAAGGCGGACGAGGGAGTGTGTTCTTC
TRBV6-5	few	TRBJ2-7	NA	CASSYSPRQVYYEQYF	TGTGCCAGCAGTTATTCCCCCAGACAGGTTTACTACGAGCAGTACTTC
TRBV2	NA	TRBJ2-3	TRBD2	CASRVTSGSRDTQYF	TGTGCCAGCAGGGTGACTAGCGGGAGTCGAGATACGCAGTATTTT
TRBV28	NA	TRBJ1-5	TRBD1	CASPTRTGGQSNQPQHF	TGTGCCAGCCCAACGAGAACAGGGGGCCAGAGCAATCAGCCCCAGCATTTT
TRBV5-6	once	TRBJ1-5	NA	CASSRGGRQNLNQPQHF	TGTGCCAGCAGCCGCGGGGGGAGACAGAACCTAAATCAGCCCCAGCATTTT
TRBV24-1	once	TRBJ2-3	NA	CATSDPRQATDTQYF	TGTGCCACCAGTGACCCCCGACAGGCGACAGATACGCAGTATTTT
TRBV6-1	once	TRBJ2-1	NA	CASSENTGSYNEQFF	TGTGCCAGCAGTGAAAACACGGGGAGCTACAATGAGCAGTTCTTC
TRBV5-1	NA	TRBJ2-5	TRBD1	CASKRTGGLGTQYF	TGCGCCAGCAAACGTACAGGGGGTTTGGGGACCCAGTACTTC
TRBV27	NA	TRBJ2-3	TRBD1	CASSWDRSTDTQYF	TGTGCCAGCAGTTGGGACAGGAGCACAGATACGCAGTATTTT
TRBV27	NA	TRBJ2-2	TRBD2	CASSMGLAVRGELFF	TGTGCCAGCAGTATGGGACTAGCTGTTCGCGGGGAGCTGTTTTTT
TRBV27	NA	TRBJ2-5	TRBD1	CASRGTGPAQETQYF	TGTGCCAGCAGGGGGACAGGCCCGGCACAAGAGACCCAGTACTTC
TRBV6-6	NA	TRBJ1-1	NA	CASSYSGSPGTTEAFF	TGTGCCAGCAGTTACTCTGGGAGCCCCGGAACAACTGAAGCTTTCTTT
TRBV27	NA	TRBJ1-2	NA	CASSPGASYGYTF	TGTGCCAGCAGCCCAGGCGCCTCCTATGGCTACACCTTC
TRBV29-1	NA	TRBJ2-2	TRBD2	CSASREGLYTGELFF	TGCAGCGCGTCAAGGGAGGGGTTGTACACCGGGGAGCTGTTTTTT
TRBV18	NA	TRBJ2-3	TRBD1	CASSPGQGAFDTQYF	TGTGCCAGCTCACCCGGGCAGGGGGCGTTTGATACGCAGTATTTT
TRBV10-3	NA	TRBJ1-1	NA	CAISGQSNTEAFF	TGTGCCATCAGTGGTCAGTCGAACACTGAAGCTTTCTTT
TRBV15	NA	TRBJ2-1	TRBD2	CATSWGLASYNEQFF	TGTGCCACCAGTTGGGGACTAGCGTCATACAATGAGCAGTTCTTC
TRBV2	once	TRBJ2-5	TRBD1	CASRRQGVAEETQYF	TGTGCCAGCAGGAGACAGGGGGTAGCGGAGGAGACCCAGTACTTC
TRBV13	NA	TRBJ2-2	NA	CASSPAPTGELFF	TGTGCCAGCAGCCCCGCGCCCACCGGGGAGCTGTTTTTT
TRBV9	NA	TRBJ1-6	NA	CASSARMSSYNSPLHF	TGTGCCAGCAGCGCCAGGATGAGCTCCTATAATTCACCCCTCCACTTT
TRBV12-3/TRBV12-4	few	TRBJ1-4	TRBD1	CASSETGELFF	TGTGCCAGCAGTGAAACAGGGGAACTGTTTTTT
TRBV12-3/TRBV12-4	NA	TRBJ1-2	TRBD1	CASRPTGLYGYTF	TGTGCCAGCAGACCGACAGGGCTCTATGGCTACACCTTC
TRBV6-5	NA	TRBJ1-5	TRBD1	CASNGQGNQPQHF	TGTGCCAGCAACGGACAGGGAAATCAGCCCCAGCATTTT
TRBV5-6	NA	TRBJ1-1	NA	CASSLTRRAEAFF	TGTGCCAGCAGCCTCACCCGGCGGGCTGAAGCTTTCTTT
TRBV7-6	NA	TRBJ2-5	TRBD2	CASSLVAGGLQETQYF	TGTGCCAGCAGCTTAGTAGCGGGGGGCCTCCAAGAGACCCAGTACTTC
TRBV18	NA	TRBJ2-5	NA	CASSPTGWETQYF	TGTGCCAGCTCACCTACAGGGTGGGAGACCCAGTACTTC
TRBV5-8	NA	TRBJ1-5	NA	CASSPTGTGNQPQHF	TGTGCCAGCAGCCCTACAGGGACCGGCAATCAGCCCCAGCATTTT
TRBV5-1	NA	TRBJ1-2	TRBD1	CASSGTGIAGYTF	TGCGCCAGCAGCGGGACAGGAATAGCTGGCTACACCTTC
TRBV18	NA	TRBJ2-2	NA	CASRVTGELFF	TGTGCCAGCCGAGTGACCGGGGAGCTGTTTTTT
TRBV5-1	NA	TRBJ2-7	NA	CASSSTTQASYEQYF	TGCGCCAGCAGCTCGACTACGCAGGCTTCCTACGAGCAGTACTTC